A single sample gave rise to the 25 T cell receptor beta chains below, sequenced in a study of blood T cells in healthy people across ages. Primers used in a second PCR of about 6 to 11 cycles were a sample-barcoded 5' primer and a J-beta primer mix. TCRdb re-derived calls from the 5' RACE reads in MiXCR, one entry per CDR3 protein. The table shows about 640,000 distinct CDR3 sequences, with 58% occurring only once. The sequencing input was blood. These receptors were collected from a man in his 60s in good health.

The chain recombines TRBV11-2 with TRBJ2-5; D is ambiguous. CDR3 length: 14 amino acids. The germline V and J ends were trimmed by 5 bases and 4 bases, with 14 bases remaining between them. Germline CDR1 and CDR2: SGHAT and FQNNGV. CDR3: CASSPGPDRETQYF. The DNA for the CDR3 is TGTGCCAGCAGCCCGGGCCCCGATAGAGAGACCCAGTACTTC.

The CDR3 here is CATQPSGGVSETQYF. The CDR3 DNA is TGTGCCACCCAACCCTCAGGCGGGGTTTCGGAGACCCAGTACTTC. The chain couples TRBV7-9 to TRBJ2-5, with D perhaps TRBD2 (6 bases). V lost 10 bases to trimming and J lost 5 bases, with 23 bases between them. Germline V gene data show CDR1 as SEHNR and CDR2 as FQNEAQ (reference sequence). The CDR3 consists of 15 residues.

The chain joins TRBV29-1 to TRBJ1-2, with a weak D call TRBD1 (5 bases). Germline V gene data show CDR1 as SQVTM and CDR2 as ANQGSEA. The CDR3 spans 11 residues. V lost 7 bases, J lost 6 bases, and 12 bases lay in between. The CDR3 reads CSAGTADGYTF. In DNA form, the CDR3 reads TGCAGCGCCGGGACTGCTGATGGCTACACCTTC.

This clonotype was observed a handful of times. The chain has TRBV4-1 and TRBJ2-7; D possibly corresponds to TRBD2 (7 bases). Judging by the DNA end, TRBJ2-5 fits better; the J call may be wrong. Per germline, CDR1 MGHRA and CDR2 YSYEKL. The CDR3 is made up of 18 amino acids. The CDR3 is CASSRQTGGTGLGETQYF. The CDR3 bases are TGCGCCAGCAGCCGACAAACGGGGGGTACAGGGTTGGGGGAGACCCAGTACTTC.

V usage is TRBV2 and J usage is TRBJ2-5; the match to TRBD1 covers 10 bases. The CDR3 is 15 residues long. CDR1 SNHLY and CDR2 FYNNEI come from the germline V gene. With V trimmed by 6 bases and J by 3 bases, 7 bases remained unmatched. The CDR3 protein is CASSDRGQPEETQYF. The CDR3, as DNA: TGTGCCAGCAGCGACAGGGGGCAGCCCGAAGAGACCCAGTACTTC.

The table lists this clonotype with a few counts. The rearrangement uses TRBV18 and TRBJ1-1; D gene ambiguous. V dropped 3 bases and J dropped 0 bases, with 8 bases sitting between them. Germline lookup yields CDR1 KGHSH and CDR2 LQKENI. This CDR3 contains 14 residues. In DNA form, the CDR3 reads TGTGCCAGCTCACCTGCAGTGATGAACACTGAAGCTTTCTTT. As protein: CASSPAVMNTEAFF. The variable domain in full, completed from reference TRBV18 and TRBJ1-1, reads NAGVMQNPRHLVRRRGQEARLRCSPMKGHSHVYWYRQLPEEGLKFMVYLQKENIIDESGMPKERFSAEFPKEGPSILRIQQVVRGDSAAYFCASSPAVMNTEAFFGQGTRLTVV.

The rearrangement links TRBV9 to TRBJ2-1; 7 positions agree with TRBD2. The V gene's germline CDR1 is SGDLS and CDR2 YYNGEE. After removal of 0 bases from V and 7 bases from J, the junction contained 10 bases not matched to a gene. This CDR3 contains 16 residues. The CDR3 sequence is CASSVATAGRLNEQFF. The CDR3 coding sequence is TGTGCCAGCAGCGTAGCTACAGCGGGGAGACTAAATGAGCAGTTCTTC. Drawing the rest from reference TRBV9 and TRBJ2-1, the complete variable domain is DSGVTQTPKHLITATGQRVTLRCSPRSGDLSVYWYQQSLDQGLQFLIQYYNGEERAKGNILERFSAQQFPDLHSELNLSSLELGDSALYFCASSVATAGRLNEQFFGPGTRLTVL.

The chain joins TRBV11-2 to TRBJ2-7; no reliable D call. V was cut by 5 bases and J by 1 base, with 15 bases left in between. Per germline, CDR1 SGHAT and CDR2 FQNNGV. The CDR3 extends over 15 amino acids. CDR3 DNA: TGTGCCAGCAGCACAGCCCCGACCCAGTCCTACGAGCAGTACTTC. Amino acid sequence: CASSTAPTQSYEQYF.

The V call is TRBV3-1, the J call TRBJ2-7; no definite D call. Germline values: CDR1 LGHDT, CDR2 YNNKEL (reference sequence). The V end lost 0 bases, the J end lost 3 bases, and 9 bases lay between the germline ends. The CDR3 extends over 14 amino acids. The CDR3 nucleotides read TGTGCCAGCAGCCAAGATCTGAACAGCTACGAGCAGTACTTC. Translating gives CASSQDLNSYEQYF.

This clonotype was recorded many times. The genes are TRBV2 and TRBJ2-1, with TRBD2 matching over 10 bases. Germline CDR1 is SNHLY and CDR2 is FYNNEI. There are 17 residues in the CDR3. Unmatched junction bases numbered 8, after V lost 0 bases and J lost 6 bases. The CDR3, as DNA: TGTGCCAGCAGTGAAGCCGGGAGGAGCGGGGGGGCCAATGAGCAGTTCTTC. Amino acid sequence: CASSEAGRSGGANEQFF.

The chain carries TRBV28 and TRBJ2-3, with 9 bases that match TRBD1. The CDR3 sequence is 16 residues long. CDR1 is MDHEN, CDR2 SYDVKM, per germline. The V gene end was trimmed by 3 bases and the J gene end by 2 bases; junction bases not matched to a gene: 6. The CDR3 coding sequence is TGTGCCAGCAGTTTCTACGGGACAGGGACCACAGATACGCAGTATTTT. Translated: CASSFYGTGTTDTQYF. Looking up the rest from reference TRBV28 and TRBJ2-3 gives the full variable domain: DVKVTQSSRYLVKRTGEKVFLECVQDMDHENMFWYRQDPGLGLRLIYFSYDVKMKEKGDIPEGYSVSREKKERFSLILESASTNQTSMYLCASSFYGTGTTDTQYFGPGTRLTVL.

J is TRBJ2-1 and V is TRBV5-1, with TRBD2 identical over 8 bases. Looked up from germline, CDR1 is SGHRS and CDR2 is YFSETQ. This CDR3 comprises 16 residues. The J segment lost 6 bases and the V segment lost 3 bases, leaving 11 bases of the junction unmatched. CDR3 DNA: TGCGCCAGCAGCTACCGCCCCGGGACTAGAGGCAATGAGCAGTTCTTC. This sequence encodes CASSYRPGTRGNEQFF.

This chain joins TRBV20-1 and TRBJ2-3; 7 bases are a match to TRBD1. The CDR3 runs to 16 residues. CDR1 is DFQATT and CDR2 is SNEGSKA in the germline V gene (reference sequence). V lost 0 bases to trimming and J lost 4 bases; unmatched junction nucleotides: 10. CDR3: CSARDLGPQGADTQYF. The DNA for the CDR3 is TGCAGTGCTAGAGATTTGGGGCCTCAGGGGGCAGATACGCAGTATTTT.

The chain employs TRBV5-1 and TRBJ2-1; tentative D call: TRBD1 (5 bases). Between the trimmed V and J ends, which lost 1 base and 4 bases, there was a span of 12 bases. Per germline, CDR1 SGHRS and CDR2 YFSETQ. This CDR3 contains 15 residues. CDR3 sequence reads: CASSLSYRQYNEQFF. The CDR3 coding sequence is TGCGCCAGCAGCTTGTCCTATCGACAGTACAATGAGCAGTTCTTC.

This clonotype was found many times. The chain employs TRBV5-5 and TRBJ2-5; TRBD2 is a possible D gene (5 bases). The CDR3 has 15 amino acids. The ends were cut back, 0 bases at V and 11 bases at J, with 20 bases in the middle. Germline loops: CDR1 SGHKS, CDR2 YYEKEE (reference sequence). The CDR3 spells CASSLGILASNGQYF. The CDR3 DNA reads TGTGCCAGCAGCTTGGGCATTCTAGCAAGCAACGGGCAGTACTTC.

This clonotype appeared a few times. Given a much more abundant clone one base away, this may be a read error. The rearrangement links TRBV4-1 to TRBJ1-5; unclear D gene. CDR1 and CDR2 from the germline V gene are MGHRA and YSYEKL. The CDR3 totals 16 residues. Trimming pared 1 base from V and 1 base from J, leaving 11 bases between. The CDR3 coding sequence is TGCGCCAGCAGCCAAGTCGGGAGCGGGAGCAATCAGCCCCAGCATTTT. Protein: CASSQVGSGSNQPQHF.

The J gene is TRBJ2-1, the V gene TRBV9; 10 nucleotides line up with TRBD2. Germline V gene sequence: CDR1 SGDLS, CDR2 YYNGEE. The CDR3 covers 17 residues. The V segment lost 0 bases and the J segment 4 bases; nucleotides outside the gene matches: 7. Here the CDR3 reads CASSVDSSGGAYNEQFF. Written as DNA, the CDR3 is TGTGCCAGCAGCGTAGACTCCAGCGGGGGGGCTTACAATGAGCAGTTCTTC.

The chain's CDR3 is CASSLVRGRVGQETQYF. In DNA form, the CDR3 reads TGCGCCAGCAGCTTGGTTAGGGGGAGAGTTGGCCAAGAGACCCAGTACTTC. V usage is TRBV5-1 and J usage is TRBJ2-5; D might be TRBD1 (6 bases). Trimming took 0 bases from V and 1 from J, leaving 16 bases between them. CDR3 length equals 17 residues. Germline values: CDR1 SGHRS, CDR2 YFSETQ.

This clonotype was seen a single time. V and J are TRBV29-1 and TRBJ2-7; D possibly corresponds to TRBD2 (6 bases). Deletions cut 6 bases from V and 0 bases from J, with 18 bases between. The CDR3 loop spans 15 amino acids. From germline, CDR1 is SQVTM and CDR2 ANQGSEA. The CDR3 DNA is TGCAGCGTCTCCATGGGAGGACGGTACTCCTACGAGCAGTACTTC. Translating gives CSVSMGGRYSYEQYF.

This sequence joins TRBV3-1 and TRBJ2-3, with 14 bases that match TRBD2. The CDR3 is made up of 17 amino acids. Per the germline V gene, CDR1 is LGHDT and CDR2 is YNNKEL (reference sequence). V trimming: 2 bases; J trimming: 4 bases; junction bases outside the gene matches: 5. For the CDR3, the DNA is TGTGCCAGCAGCCAACCGCGACTAGCGGGGGGGGCAGATACGCAGTATTTT. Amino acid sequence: CASSQPRLAGGADTQYF.

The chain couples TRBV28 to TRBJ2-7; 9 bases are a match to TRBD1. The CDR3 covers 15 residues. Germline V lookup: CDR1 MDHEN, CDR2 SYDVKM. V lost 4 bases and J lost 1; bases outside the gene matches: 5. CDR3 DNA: TGTGCCAGCAGTTCAGTGGGACAGGGATCCTACGAGCAGTACTTC. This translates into CASSSVGQGSYEQYF.

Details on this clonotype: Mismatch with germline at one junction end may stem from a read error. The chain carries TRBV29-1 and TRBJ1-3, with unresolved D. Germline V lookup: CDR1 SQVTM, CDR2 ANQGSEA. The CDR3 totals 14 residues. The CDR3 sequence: CSIEDGRAGNTIYF. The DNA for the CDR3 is TGCAGCATTGAAGATGGTAGGGCCGGAAACACCATATATTTT.

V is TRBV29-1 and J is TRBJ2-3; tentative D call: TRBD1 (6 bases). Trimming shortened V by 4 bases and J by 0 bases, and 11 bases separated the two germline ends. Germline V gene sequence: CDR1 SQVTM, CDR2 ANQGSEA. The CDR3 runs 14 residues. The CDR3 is CSVVTGQSTDTQYF. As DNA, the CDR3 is TGCAGCGTTGTGACAGGTCAAAGCACAGATACGCAGTATTTT.

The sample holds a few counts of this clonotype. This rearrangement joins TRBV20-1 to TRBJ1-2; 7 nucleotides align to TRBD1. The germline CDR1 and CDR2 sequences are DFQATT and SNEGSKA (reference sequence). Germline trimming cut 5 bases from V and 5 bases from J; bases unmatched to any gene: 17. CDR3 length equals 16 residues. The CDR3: CSAPRDSAGFLYGYTF. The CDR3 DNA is TGCAGTGCTCCTCGGGACAGCGCTGGGTTCTTATATGGCTACACCTTC.

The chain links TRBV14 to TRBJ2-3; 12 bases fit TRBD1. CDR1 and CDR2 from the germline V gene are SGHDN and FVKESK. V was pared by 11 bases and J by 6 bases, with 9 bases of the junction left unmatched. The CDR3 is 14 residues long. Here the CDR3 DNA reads TGTGCCGGTTTGGGACAGGGGGCAGTCGATACGCAGTATTTT. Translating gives CAGLGQGAVDTQYF. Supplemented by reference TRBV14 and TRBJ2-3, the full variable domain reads EAGVTQFPSHSVIEKGQTVTLRCDPISGHDNLYWYRRVMGKEIKFLLHFVKESKQDESGMPNNRFLAERTGGTYSTLKVQPAELEDSGVYFCAGLGQGAVDTQYFGPGTRLTVL.